The sequence of this T cell receptor beta chain was determined in a study of blood T cell repertoires in COVID-19. Background on the study: The origin of the acute and convalescent COVID-19 samples was the United States, Italy and Spain. PBMCs, B-cell-depleted T cells, or T cells were the source of the cDNA or gDNA that made up the material.

Original methodology: Reference gene primer amplification in the assay estimated nucleated cell counts. Data came from immunoSEQ multiplex PCR; TCRdb stores just in-frame clones and leaves some out. V and J calls and clone size follow that table, whereas D and trimming were derived from the DNA. Of tens of thousands of clones in the sample, around 80% were seen once. The CDR3 totals 16 residues. In germline, CDR1 is KGHDR, CDR2 SFDVKD. V shed 4 bases, J shed 7 bases, and the junction held 9 bases outside the gene matches. Sequenced: peripheral blood. The chain combines TRBV24-1 with TRBJ2-1; 10 bases line up with TRBD1. This receptor was obtained from a man in his fifties or sixties with acute or convalescent COVID-19. The CDR3, as DNA: TGTGCCACCAGTGAGATTTCCGGGACAGGGGAAAATGAGCAGTTCTTC. Translation gives CATSEISGTGENEQFF.